The 28 T cell receptor beta chains in this list originate from one sample, sequenced in a study of cytomegalovirus exposure and HLA in healthy donors. The PCR was carried out with 60 Vbeta primers and 13 Jbeta primers. Here immunoSEQ multiplex PCR was the method, and the copy in TCRdb shows in-frame clones only, minus some. The sample lists 120,000 or so clones, 70% to 85% occurring once. The sample taken for sequencing was PBMCs. Every receptor here comes from a man aged 30-40 years in good health and CMV-seropositive.

For the CDR3, the DNA is TGTGCCAGTAGTGCAACTAGCGGGGGGGCGGTCGAGCAGTACTTC. Its protein is CASSATSGGAVEQYF. The rearrangement links TRBV19 to TRBJ2-7; TRBD2 agrees at 13 bases. Germline CDR1 is LNHDA and CDR2 is SQIVND (reference sequence). V lost 5 bases and J lost 6; bases outside the gene matches: 7. The CDR3 consists of 15 residues.

The J gene is TRBJ2-1, the V gene TRBV27, with D maybe TRBD1 (5 bases). Deletions cut 5 bases from V and 7 bases from J, with 9 bases between. The CDR3 covers 12 residues. The V gene's germline CDR1 is MNHEY and CDR2 SMNVEV (reference sequence). The CDR3 is CASSLNRNEQFF. CDR3 nucleotide sequence: TGTGCCAGCAGTCTAAACAGGAATGAGCAGTTCTTC.

V and J are TRBV10-3 and TRBJ2-5, with 12 bases that match TRBD2. The V segment lost 2 bases and the J segment 3 bases; nucleotides outside the gene matches: 7. The CDR3 is 17 residues long. Germline V gene data show CDR1 as ENHRY and CDR2 as SYGVKD. In nucleotides, the CDR3 is TGTGCCATCAGTGAGCTTGCTAGCGGGGGGGCCGAAGAGACCCAGTACTTC. The encoded protein is CAISELASGGAEETQYF.

A single count supports this clone. The gene calls are TRBV7-2 and TRBJ1-2, with a tentative D call TRBD1 (5 bases). The V end lost 3 bases, the J end lost 5 bases, and 16 bases lay between the germline ends. The CDR3 is 15 residues long. Germline lookup yields CDR1 SGHTA and CDR2 FQGNSA. CDR3 sequence: CASSLDGQGGYGYTF. CDR3 coding DNA: TGTGCCAGCAGCTTGGATGGGCAGGGTGGTTATGGCTACACCTTC.

V is TRBV15 and J is TRBJ2-7; 7 bases fit TRBD2. This CDR3 region has 15 residues. J lost 4 bases, V lost 1 base, and 7 bases had no gene match. The V gene's germline CDR1 is LNHNV and CDR2 YYDKDF (reference sequence). This CDR3 is CATSRVRGVWYEQYF. In nucleotides, the CDR3 is TGTGCCACCAGCAGAGTACGGGGGGTTTGGTACGAGCAGTACTTC. The full variable domain, completed using reference TRBV15 and TRBJ2-7, is DAMVIQNPRYQVTQFGKPVTLSCSQTLNHNVMYWYQQKSSQAPKLLFHYYDKDFNNEADTPDNFQSRRPNTSFCFLDIRSPGLGDTAMYLCATSRVRGVWYEQYFGPGTRLTVT.

The rearrangement joins TRBV6-4 to TRBJ1-3, with no clear D. The V end lost 6 bases, the J end lost 0 bases, and 15 bases lay between the germline ends. Germline lookup yields CDR1 MRHNA and CDR2 SNTAGT. The CDR3 is made up of 16 amino acids. The CDR3 nucleotides are TGTGCCAGCAGGCAAAAGCGACTGAACTCTGGAAACACCATATATTTT. It specifies CASRQKRLNSGNTIYF.

The chain uses TRBV11-2 and TRBJ2-5, with 9 bases lining up with TRBD1. The CDR3 consists of 15 residues. Looked up from germline, CDR1 is SGHAT and CDR2 is FQNNGV. V was pared by 5 bases and J by 4 bases, with 8 bases of the junction left unmatched. CDR3 coding DNA: TGTGCCAGCAGCCTCTCGGGACAGGGTTCAGAGACCCAGTACTTC. Amino acid sequence: CASSLSGQGSETQYF.

This clone is judged large. The CDR3 protein is CASTRGQARTEAFF. In nucleotides, the CDR3 is TGTGCCAGCACCCGAGGACAGGCGCGCACTGAAGCTTTCTTT. The chain is built from TRBV9 and TRBJ1-1; 7 bases align to TRBD1. This CDR3 contains 14 residues. Germline CDR1 and CDR2: SGDLS and YYNGEE. Trimming removed 6 bases from V and 4 bases from J; junction bases left unmatched: 9.

The V gene is TRBV30, the J gene TRBJ2-5; 7 bases are shared with TRBD1. TRBJ2-7 matches the DNA end more closely, so the J call is doubtful. Per germline, CDR1 GTSNPN and CDR2 SVGIG (reference sequence). The CDR3 loop spans 14 amino acids. CDR3 protein: CAWGRDSLSYEQYF. In DNA form, the CDR3 reads TGTGCCTGGGGACGGGACAGCCTTTCCTACGAGCAGTACTTC.

The rearrangement uses TRBV19 and TRBJ2-1; tentatively, D is TRBD2 (6 bases). The CDR3 consists of 11 residues. V was trimmed by 10 bases and J by 4 bases, leaving 8 bases between them. The V gene's germline CDR1 is LNHDA and CDR2 SQIVND (reference sequence). This chain's CDR3 is CAIGTYNEQFF. The CDR3 DNA is TGTGCCATAGGGACTTACAATGAGCAGTTCTTC.

This clone was counted between two and nine times. The chain uses TRBV5-5 and TRBJ1-6, with 9 bases aligning to TRBD1. The ends lost 4 bases at V and 10 bases at J; junction bases unmatched: 12. The CDR3 consists of 16 residues. The germline gives CDR1 SGHKS, CDR2 YYEKEE (reference sequence). CDR3 in DNA: TGTGCCAGCAGCGTATTCATACAGGGGGCTAGCTCACCCCTCCACTTT. Its protein is CASSVFIQGASSPLHF.

V is TRBV7-9 and J is TRBJ2-2, with 7 positions matching TRBD2. The V gene's germline CDR1 is SEHNR and CDR2 FQNEAQ (reference sequence). V lost 2 bases, J lost 1 base, and 4 bases stayed unmatched. The CDR3 spans 16 residues. The CDR3 loop reads CASSLTGGGNTGELFF. DNA of the CDR3: TGTGCCAGCAGCTTAACTGGCGGGGGGAACACCGGGGAGCTGTTTTTT.

The rearrangement joins TRBV30 to TRBJ2-3; 8 bases fit TRBD1. Germline CDR1 and CDR2: GTSNPN and SVGIG (reference sequence). V shed 1 base and J 4 bases; nucleotides not matched to a gene: 13. This CDR3 spans 17 amino acids. The CDR3 sequence: CAWSGTGLTGKADTQYF. CDR3 nucleotides: TGTGCCTGGAGTGGGACAGGGTTGACGGGAAAGGCAGATACGCAGTATTTT.

This clone has only a few counts. CDR3 DNA sequence: TGTGCCATCAGTGAGTTGAGGAACACTGAAGCTTTCTTT. This encodes CAISELRNTEAFF. The chain carries TRBV10-3 and TRBJ1-1; D gene uncertain. This CDR3 comprises 13 residues. Between the trimmed V and J ends, which lost 1 base and 1 base, there was a span of 4 bases. CDR1 ENHRY and CDR2 SYGVKD come from the germline V gene.

This clone was found once. The rearrangement links TRBV7-8 to TRBJ2-3; possible D gene TRBD1, 6 bases. CDR1 and CDR2 from the germline V gene are SGHVS and FQNEAQ. Trimming cost V 1 base and J 2 bases, with 10 bases left between them. The CDR3 consists of 15 residues. CDR3 in amino acids: CASSLEHRVTDTQYF. In DNA, the CDR3 is TGTGCCAGCAGCTTAGAACACAGGGTCACAGATACGCAGTATTTT. Using reference TRBV7-8 and TRBJ2-3 for the parts outside the CDR3, the full variable domain is GAGVSQSPRYKVAKRGQDVALRCDPISGHVSLFWYQQALGQGPEFLTYFQNEAQLDKSGLPSDRFFAERPEGSVSTLKIQRTQQEDSAVYLCASSLEHRVTDTQYFGPGTRLTVL.

The DNA of the CDR3 is TGTGCCAGCAGCCCTAGCGGCATGTACGAGCAGTACTTC. Encoded protein: CASSPSGMYEQYF. The rearrangement joins TRBV11-3 to TRBJ2-7; 7 positions agree with TRBD2. CDR1 SGHNT and CDR2 YENEEA come from the germline V gene. The V and J ends lost 5 bases and 4 bases, in that order; junction bases with no gene match: 5. There are 13 residues in the CDR3.

This clone was counted only a few times. V is TRBV7-2 and J is TRBJ1-1; D perhaps matches TRBD1 (6 bases). Deletions cut 6 bases from V and 5 bases from J, with 16 bases between. Germline values: CDR1 SGHTA, CDR2 FQGNSA. This CDR3 has 14 residues. The DNA for the CDR3 is TGTGCCAGCAGTACCTCGGGGGGCTGGACTGAAGCTTTCTTT. Residues: CASSTSGGWTEAFF.

The count of this clone is one. The rearrangement joins TRBV7-9 to TRBJ1-6; 7 positions agree with TRBD1. The germline V gene encodes CDR1 SEHNR and CDR2 FQNEAQ (reference sequence). The CDR3 is made up of 17 amino acids. V shed 9 bases and J 0 bases; nucleotides not matched to a gene: 11. The CDR3 loop reads CASSSRDRSSYNSPLHF. CDR3 coding DNA: TGTGCCAGTTCAAGCCGGGACAGAAGCTCCTATAATTCACCCCTCCACTTT.

This clone is a singleton in its sample. J is TRBJ2-5 and V is TRBV5-4; 11 bases align to TRBD2. The CDR3 is 15 residues long. The ends lost 2 bases at V and 2 bases at J; junction bases unmatched: 2. The germline V gene has CDR1 SGHNT and CDR2 YYREEE (reference sequence). In nucleotides, the CDR3 is TGTGCCAGCAGCTTTAGCGGGGGGGCACAAGAGACCCAGTACTTC. It specifies CASSFSGGAQETQYF.

This clone was seen once. The rearrangement links TRBV30 to TRBJ1-1; possibly TRBD1 for D (6 bases). Germline assignment: CDR1 GTSNPN and CDR2 SVGIG (reference sequence). There are 13 residues in the CDR3. V dropped 3 bases and J dropped 2 bases, with 10 bases sitting between them. The CDR3 is CAWRVRGNTEAFF. CDR3 in DNA: TGTGCCTGGAGAGTCAGGGGAAACACTGAAGCTTTCTTT. The full variable domain, with the rest looked up from reference TRBV30 and TRBJ1-1, is SQTIHQWPATLVQPVGSPLSLECTVEGTSNPNLYWYRQAAGRGLQLLFYSVGIGQISSEVPQNLSASRPQDRQFILSSKKLLLSDSGFYLCAWRVRGNTEAFFGQGTRLTVV.

The chain carries TRBV11-3 and TRBJ1-4, with 7 bases fitting TRBD1. V dropped 5 bases and J dropped 7; count of bases not matched to a gene: 10. CDR1 is SGHNT, CDR2 YENEEA, per germline. The length of the CDR3 is 15 residues. CDR3 residues: CASSGGQLSGEKLFF. DNA of the CDR3: TGTGCCAGCAGCGGGGGACAGTTGAGTGGTGAAAAACTGTTTTTT.

The V gene is TRBV27, the J gene TRBJ2-2; TRBD2 agrees at 9 bases. This CDR3 comprises 18 residues. Unmatched junction bases numbered 17, after V lost 6 bases and J lost 6 bases. Germline V gives CDR1 MNHEY, CDR2 SMNVEV (reference sequence). CDR3: CASSFSPLGGGVSGELFF. The CDR3 DNA is TGTGCCAGCAGCTTTTCCCCCCTTGGCGGGGGGGTTTCCGGGGAGCTGTTTTTT.

This clone was detected many times. V usage is TRBV14 and J usage is TRBJ1-1, with 9 nucleotides matching TRBD1. This CDR3 has 15 amino acids. The germline V gene has CDR1 SGHDN and CDR2 FVKESK. J was trimmed by 4 bases and V by 4 bases; bases with no gene match: 7. CDR3 DNA sequence: TGTGCCAGCAGCCCTCGTACAGGGGGCATCACTGAAGCTTTCTTT. It yields the protein CASSPRTGGITEAFF.

The table lists this clone with a few counts. This rearrangement joins TRBV19 to TRBJ1-1; D ambiguous. This CDR3 region has 13 residues. Trimming pared 6 bases from V and 4 bases from J, leaving 12 bases between. Germline V lookup: CDR1 LNHDA, CDR2 SQIVND (reference sequence). CDR3 coding DNA: TGTGCCAGTAGCCTGACGGGTAGCACTGAAGCTTTCTTT. It yields the protein CASSLTGSTEAFF.

The J gene is TRBJ2-7, the V gene TRBV5-6, with D tentatively TRBD1 (6 bases). Trimming stripped 0 bases from V and 3 bases from J, with 22 bases between. The CDR3 contains 18 residues. The germline CDR1 and CDR2 sequences are SGHDT and YYEEEE. CDR3 sequence reads: CASSLVQSRDNWYYEQYF. CDR3 nucleotide sequence: TGTGCCAGCAGCTTGGTCCAGAGCCGGGACAACTGGTACTACGAGCAGTACTTC.

This clone was seen once. J is TRBJ1-6 and V is TRBV7-8; a possible D gene is TRBD1 (5 bases). The V and J ends lost 4 bases and 0 bases respectively, with 10 bases between them. The CDR3 runs 16 residues. CDR1 and CDR2 from the germline V gene are SGHVS and FQNEAQ. CDR3 sequence (DNA): TGTGCCAGCAGCTCGGGGGGGAGCTCCTATAATTCACCCCTCCACTTT. Its protein product is CASSSGGSSYNSPLHF.

V is TRBV18 and J is TRBJ2-5, with 13 bases matching TRBD2. V lost 3 bases to trimming and J lost 4 bases; unmatched junction nucleotides: 11. There are 18 residues in the CDR3. Germline V gene sequence: CDR1 KGHSH, CDR2 LQKENI. The CDR3 nucleotides are TGTGCCAGCTCACCCAAATGGACTAGCGGGGGTTTTAGAGAGACCCAGTACTTC. Protein sequence: CASSPKWTSGGFRETQYF. Together with reference TRBV18 and TRBJ2-5, the CDR3 gives the full variable domain: NAGVMQNPRHLVRRRGQEARLRCSPMKGHSHVYWYRQLPEEGLKFMVYLQKENIIDESGMPKERFSAEFPKEGPSILRIQQVVRGDSAAYFCASSPKWTSGGFRETQYFGPGTRLLVL.

This chain uses TRBV5-1 with TRBJ2-7; TRBD1 is a possible D gene (5 bases). Per the germline V gene, CDR1 is SGHRS and CDR2 is YFSETQ. The CDR3 contains 13 residues. Trimming left V 4 bases short and J 6 bases short, with 14 bases between. The CDR3 coding sequence is TGCGCCAGCAGCCTGCGTGCAGGGCTCGAGCAGTACTTC. Its translation: CASSLRAGLEQYF.